This T cell receptor beta chain was sequenced for a study of cytomegalovirus exposure and HLA in healthy donors. Primers: 60 Vbeta forward and 13 Jbeta reverse. TCRdb keeps only in-frame clones here, not all; method: immunoSEQ multiplex PCR. There are 90,000 or so clones in the sample; roughly 85% occur only once, and 5.5% to 7.5% lies in the top ten. The germline CDR1 and CDR2 sequences are SEHNR and FQNEAQ (reference sequence). V lost 7 bases and J 4 bases, leaving 16 bases between the germline ends. This CDR3 spans 14 amino acids. This TCR was sampled from a female donor in good health and CMV-seronegative. Sequenced input: PBMCs. This chain links TRBV7-9 with TRBJ1-2; perhaps TRBD1 as D (6 bases). DNA of the CDR3: TGTGCCAGCACCATCGTGGACAGCTCCTATGGCTACACCTTC. This sequence encodes CASTIVDSSYGYTF.